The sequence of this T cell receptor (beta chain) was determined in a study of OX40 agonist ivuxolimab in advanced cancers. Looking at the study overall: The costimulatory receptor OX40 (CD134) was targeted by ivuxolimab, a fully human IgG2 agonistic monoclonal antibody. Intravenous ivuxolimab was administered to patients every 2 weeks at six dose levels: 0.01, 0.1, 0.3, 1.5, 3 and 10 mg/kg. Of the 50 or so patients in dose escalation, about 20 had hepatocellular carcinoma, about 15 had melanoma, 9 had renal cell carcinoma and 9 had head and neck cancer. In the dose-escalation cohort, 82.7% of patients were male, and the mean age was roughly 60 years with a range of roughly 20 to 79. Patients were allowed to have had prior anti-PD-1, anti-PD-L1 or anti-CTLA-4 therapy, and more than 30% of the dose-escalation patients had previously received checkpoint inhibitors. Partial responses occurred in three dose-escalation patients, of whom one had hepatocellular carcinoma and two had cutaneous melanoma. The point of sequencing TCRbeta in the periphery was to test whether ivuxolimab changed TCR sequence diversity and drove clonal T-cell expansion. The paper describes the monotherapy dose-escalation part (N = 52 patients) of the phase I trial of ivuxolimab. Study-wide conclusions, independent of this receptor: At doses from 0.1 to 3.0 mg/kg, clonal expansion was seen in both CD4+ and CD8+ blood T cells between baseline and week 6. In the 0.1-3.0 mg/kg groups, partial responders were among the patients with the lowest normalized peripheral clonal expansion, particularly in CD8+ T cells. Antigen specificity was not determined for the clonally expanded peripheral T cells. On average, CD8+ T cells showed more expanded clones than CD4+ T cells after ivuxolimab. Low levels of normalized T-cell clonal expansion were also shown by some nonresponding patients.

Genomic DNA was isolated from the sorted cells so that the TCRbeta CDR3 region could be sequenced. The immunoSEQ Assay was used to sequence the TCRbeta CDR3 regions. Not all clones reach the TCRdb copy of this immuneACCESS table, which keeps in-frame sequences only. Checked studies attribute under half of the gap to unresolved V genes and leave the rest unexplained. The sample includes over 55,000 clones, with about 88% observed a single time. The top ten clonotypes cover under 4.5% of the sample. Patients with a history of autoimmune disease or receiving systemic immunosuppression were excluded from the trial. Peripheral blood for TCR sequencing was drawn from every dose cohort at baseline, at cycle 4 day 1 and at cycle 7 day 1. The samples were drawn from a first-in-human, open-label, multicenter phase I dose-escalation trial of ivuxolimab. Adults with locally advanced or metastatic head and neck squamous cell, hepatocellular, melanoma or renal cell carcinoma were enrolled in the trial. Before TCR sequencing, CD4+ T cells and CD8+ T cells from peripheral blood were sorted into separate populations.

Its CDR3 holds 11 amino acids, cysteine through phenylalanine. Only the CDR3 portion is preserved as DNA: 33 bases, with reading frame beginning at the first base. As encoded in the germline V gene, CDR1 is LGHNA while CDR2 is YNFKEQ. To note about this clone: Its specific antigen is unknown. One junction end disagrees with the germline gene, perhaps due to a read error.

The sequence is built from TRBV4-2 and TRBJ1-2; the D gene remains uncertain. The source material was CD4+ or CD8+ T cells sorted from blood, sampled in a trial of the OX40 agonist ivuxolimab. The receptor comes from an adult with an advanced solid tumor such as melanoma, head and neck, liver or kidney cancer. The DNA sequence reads TGTGCCAGCGGAGAGACCGTCCGAATTGCCTTC. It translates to CASGETVRIAF.